This T cell receptor beta chain was sequenced for a study of shared clonotypes between healthy human individuals. Germline assignment: CDR1 MDHEN and CDR2 SYDVKM. With 5 bases removed from V and 4 bases from J, the gap between germline ends came to 14 bases. This CDR3 has 14 residues. Some clones are missing from TCRdb's copy, which holds only in-frame ones; the method was immunoSEQ multiplex PCR. This table has about half a million clones, roughly 85% appearing once. The chain links TRBV28 to TRBJ1-2; D is unclear. The sequenced sample was PBMCs. This TCR was sampled from a woman in her 40s in good health. Some clones in this sample may be carry-over from other donors' samples. The CDR3 here is CASSLLDMAYGYTF. In DNA form, the CDR3 reads TGTGCCAGCAGTCTCTTAGACATGGCCTATGGCTACACCTTC.